What follows describes a single TCR beta chain. Its target is not known. Germline CDR1 and CDR2: MNHNS and SASEGT. V lost 7 bases to trimming and J lost 4 bases; unmatched junction nucleotides: 12. The CDR3 is 15 amino acids. This sample is drawn from a study of naive and memory T cell subsets. General study results and limits: Each distinct alpha or beta sequence counts as one clonotype.

Two oligonucleotides, mixed equimolar, formed the beta constant-region primer covering TRBC1 and TRBC2. Ligated cDNA was amplified by four rounds of PCR with nested alpha and beta constant-region primers and SP2. TCRdb re-derived calls from the UMI-ligation and nested PCR reads in MiXCR, one entry per CDR3 protein. Among 140,000 to 150,000 distinct CDR3 sequences listed, about 18% were seen once. After CD4 positive bead selection, the CD4-negative fraction gave CD8 T cells. Cells stained for CD3, CD4, CD8, CD45RA, CD27 and viability were sorted into four CD45RA/CD27 subsets. This receptor was taken from a human donor in good health. This chain uses TRBV6-1 with TRBJ2-7, with 8 bases lining up with TRBD1. The source material was naive CD4+ T cells from blood. CDR3 amino acids: CASMSGSGGNYEQYF. In DNA form, the CDR3 reads TGTGCCAGCATGTCCGGCTCAGGGGGCAATTACGAGCAGTACTTC.